Listed below are T cell receptor beta chains from one sample, sequenced in a study of blood T cell repertoires in COVID-19. Assay: immunoSEQ multiplex PCR; the TCRdb copy retains only in-frame clones and omits some. Of some 300,000 clones in the sample, about 90% were seen once. Sequenced: peripheral blood. These receptors all come from a woman aged 45 to 65 with COVID-19, enrolled during active disease. Each CDR3 is given with its conserved first and last residue. Each record gives: D gene, clone size, V gene, J gene, CDR3 protein, CDR3 DNA. The D gene is left open where the match is weak. Clone size is stated in some rows and not others, as once, few, many or a class when expanded.

>-|-|TRBV9|TRBJ2-3
CASTPAGGTLTDTQYF
TGTGCCAGCACCCCCGCTGGGGGGACCCTCACAGATACGCAGTATTTT
>TRBD1|-|TRBV5-1|TRBJ1-1
CASSPGPGTGINTEAFF
TGCGCCAGCAGCCCGGGTCCCGGGACAGGGATCAACACTGAAGCTTTCTTT
>-|-|TRBV3-1/TRBV3-2|TRBJ2-1
CASSPGGGEQFF
TGTGCCAGCAGCCCCGGGGGTGGCGAGCAGTTCTTC
>-|once|TRBV7-9|TRBJ1-1
CASRGQVGKDAFF
TGTGCCAGCAGGGGGCAGGTCGGAAAGGATGCTTTCTTT
>TRBD2|-|TRBV11-2|TRBJ2-7
CASSLGPGGPVDEQYF
TGTGCCAGCAGCTTAGGCCCGGGAGGGCCGGTAGACGAGCAGTACTTC
>-|-|TRBV5-1|TRBJ2-3
CASSQAGDTQYF
TGCGCCAGCAGTCAGGCGGGGGATACGCAGTATTTT
>-|-|TRBV5-1|TRBJ2-2
CASSLVGTQSTGELFF
TGCGCCAGCAGCTTGGTAGGGACACAATCCACCGGGGAGCTGTTTTTT
>-|-|TRBV21-1|TRBJ2-4
CASSHEVGQALVEGAKNIQYF
TGTGCCAGCAGTCACGAAGTAGGACAGGCGCTCGTTGAGGGAGCCAAAAACATTCAGTACTTC
>TRBD2|-|TRBV28|TRBJ2-1
CASSPTSGFSYNEQFF
TGTGCCAGCAGTCCGACTAGCGGGTTTTCCTACAATGAGCAGTTCTTC
>-|-|TRBV6-2/TRBV6-3|TRBJ2-7
CASSWASGTSEQYF
TGTGCCAGCAGTTGGGCGAGCGGGACATCTGAGCAGTACTTC
>-|-|TRBV5-4|TRBJ1-2
CASSLTGVGGYTF
TGTGCCAGCAGCCTCACAGGCGTGGGAGGCTACACCTTC
>TRBD2|-|TRBV12-3/TRBV12-4|TRBJ2-1
CASSLLGLNEQFF
TGTGCCAGCAGTCTACTGGGACTAAATGAGCAGTTCTTC
>-|-|TRBV12-3/TRBV12-4|TRBJ2-2
CASRSFDTGELFF
TGTGCCAGCAGAAGCTTCGACACCGGGGAGCTGTTTTTT
>TRBD1|-|TRBV19|TRBJ1-5
CASSIQKTGSNQPQHF
TGTGCCAGTAGTATACAAAAGACAGGGTCCAATCAGCCCCAGCATTTT
>-|-|TRBV12-5|TRBJ2-3
CASGLGQNTDTQYF
TGTGCTAGTGGTTTAGGACAGAACACAGATACGCAGTATTTT
>-|-|TRBV7-9|TRBJ1-2
CASSPMVGGYGYTF
TGTGCCAGCAGCCCCATGGTCGGCGGCTATGGCTACACCTTC
>TRBD1|-|TRBV30|TRBJ1-2
CAWTAGTGIFYGYTF
TGTGCCTGGACCGCGGGGACAGGGATTTTCTATGGCTACACCTTC
>TRBD1|-|TRBV10-3|TRBJ2-7
CAISGTGKYEQYF
TGTGCCATCAGTGGGACAGGGAAATACGAGCAGTACTTC
>-|once|TRBV27|TRBJ2-3
CASSLGAGTVDTQYF
TGTGCCAGCAGTTTAGGGGCGGGAACAGTAGATACGCAGTATTTT
>-|-|TRBV7-9|TRBJ1-1
CASQAGKNTEAFF
TGTGCCAGCCAAGCGGGGAAGAACACTGAAGCTTTCTTT
>-|-|TRBV5-1|TRBJ2-1
CASSVAGLRDNEQFF
TGCGCCAGCAGCGTCGCGGGACTCCGCGACAATGAGCAGTTCTTC
>-|-|TRBV14|TRBJ2-1
CASSQVGVGGQFF
TGTGCCAGCAGCCAAGTTGGGGTAGGGGGGCAGTTCTTC
>TRBD2|-|TRBV2|TRBJ2-2
CASSGTSGSTGELFF
TGTGCCAGCAGCGGGACTAGCGGGAGTACCGGGGAGCTGTTTTTT
>TRBD1|few|TRBV7-6|TRBJ1-1
CASSQRGQGTEAFF
TGTGCCAGCAGCCAACGCGGACAGGGCACTGAAGCTTTCTTT
>-|-|TRBV11-2|TRBJ2-2
CASSSGFGQGFTGELFF
TGTGCCAGCAGCTCCGGATTCGGGCAGGGTTTTACCGGGGAGCTGTTTTTT
>TRBD1|once|TRBV19|TRBJ1-6
CASDRGSYNSPLHF
TGTGCCAGTGACAGGGGGTCCTATAATTCACCCCTCCACTTT
>-|-|TRBV5-8|TRBJ2-4
CASSLLTESILAKNIQYF
TGTGCCAGCAGCTTACTAACGGAAAGTATACTAGCCAAAAACATTCAGTACTTC
>TRBD2|-|TRBV7-9|TRBJ2-7
CASSPRGGREGRHGYEQYF
TGTGCCAGCAGCCCCCGCGGTGGACGGGAGGGCCGGCATGGTTACGAGCAGTACTTC
>TRBD1|-|TRBV3-1/TRBV3-2|TRBJ2-4
CASSQEDRGNIQYF
TGTGCCAGCAGCCAAGAGGACAGGGGGAACATTCAGTACTTC
>TRBD2|-|TRBV18|TRBJ2-7
CASSPRGGAGDYEQYF
TGTGCCAGCTCACCGAGGGGTGGAGCGGGAGACTACGAGCAGTACTTC
>TRBD1|-|TRBV18|TRBJ1-5
CASSPDRGNQPQHF
TGTGCCAGCTCCCCTGACAGGGGCAATCAGCCCCAGCATTTT
>-|-|TRBV29-1|TRBJ1-4
CSVEQGRNEKLFF
TGCAGCGTGGAACAGGGAAGGAATGAAAAACTGTTTTTT
>-|-|TRBV19|TRBJ2-6
CASSIPGALAGANVLTF
TGTGCCAGTAGTATTCCAGGGGCCCTCGCTGGGGCCAACGTCCTGACTTTC
>TRBD1|-|TRBV5-1|TRBJ2-3
CASSPGTGGRTDTQYF
TGCGCCAGCAGCCCCGGGACAGGCGGTCGGACAGATACGCAGTATTTT
>-|-|TRBV10-2|TRBJ2-7
CASTDPDLGASYEQYF
TGCGCCAGCACGGATCCCGACCTGGGGGCCTCCTACGAGCAGTACTTC
>-|-|TRBV5-1|TRBJ1-4
CASSLEGNEKLFF
TGCGCCAGCAGCTTGGAGGGGAATGAAAAACTGTTTTTT
>TRBD1|once|TRBV19|TRBJ2-7
CASSTDRGIYEQYF
TGTGCCAGTAGTACGGACAGGGGAATCTACGAGCAGTACTTC
>TRBD1|-|TRBV18|TRBJ2-5
CASSPRRGLGETQYF
TGTGCCAGCTCACCGCGAAGGGGGCTAGGAGAGACCCAGTACTTC
>-|-|TRBV6-5|TRBJ2-7
CASMGRHEQYF
TGTGCCAGCATGGGCCGCCACGAGCAGTACTTC